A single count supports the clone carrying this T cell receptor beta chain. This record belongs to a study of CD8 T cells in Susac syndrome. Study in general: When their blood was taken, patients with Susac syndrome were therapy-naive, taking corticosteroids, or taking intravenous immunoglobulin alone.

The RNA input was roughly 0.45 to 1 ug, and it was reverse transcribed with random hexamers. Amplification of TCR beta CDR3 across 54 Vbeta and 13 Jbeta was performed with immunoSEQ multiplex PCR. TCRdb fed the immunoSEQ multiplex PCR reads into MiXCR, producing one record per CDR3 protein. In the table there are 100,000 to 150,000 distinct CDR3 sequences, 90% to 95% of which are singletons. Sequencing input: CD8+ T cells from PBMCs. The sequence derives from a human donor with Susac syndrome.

The CDR3 is CASSARATYGYTF. Here the CDR3 DNA reads TGTGCCAGCAGCGCCCGGGCCACCTATGGCTACACCTTC. The V gene is TRBV12-3 or TRBV12-4, the J gene TRBJ1-2; D uncertain. The V end lost 6 bases, the J end lost 4 bases, and 12 bases lay between the germline ends. The CDR3 has 13 amino acids.